This is a list of T cell receptor beta chains from one sample in a study of blood T cell repertoires in COVID-19. Libraries were prepared by immunoSEQ multiplex PCR; TCRdb keeps only in-frame clonotypes and omits some of them. The sample has under 250,000 clones; around 88% are singletons. Specimen: peripheral blood. The receptors originated from a man at least 80 years old with acute or convalescent COVID-19. CDR3s include the opening cysteine and the closing phenylalanine or tryptophan. The D gene is left open where the match is weak. A clone size is listed for some rows: how often the clone was seen (once, few, many), or a class if it is expanded.

D gene: NA
V gene: TRBV5-4
J gene: TRBJ2-2
CDR3 length: 13
clone size: NA
CDR3 protein: CASSSGNTGELFF
CDR3 DNA: TGTGCCAGCAGCTCGGGGAACACCGGGGAGCTGTTTTTT

D gene: TRBD1
V gene: TRBV19
J gene: TRBJ1-5
CDR3 length: 17
clone size: NA
CDR3 protein: CASSQLRGLRLNQPQHF
CDR3 DNA: TGTGCCAGTAGTCAACTCAGGGGGCTTCGATTAAATCAGCCCCAGCATTTT

D gene: NA
V gene: TRBV18
J gene: TRBJ1-4
CDR3 length: 15
clone size: NA
CDR3 protein: CASSPPGQLNEKLFF
CDR3 DNA: TGTGCCAGCTCACCACCGGGACAACTTAATGAAAAACTGTTTTTT

D gene: TRBD2
V gene: TRBV5-8
J gene: TRBJ2-3
CDR3 length: 15
clone size: NA
CDR3 protein: CASSIGGGPTDTQYF
CDR3 DNA: TGTGCCAGCAGCATCGGGGGGGGCCCGACAGATACGCAGTATTTT

D gene: TRBD1
V gene: TRBV11-2
J gene: TRBJ1-2
CDR3 length: 16
clone size: NA
CDR3 protein: CASSFGTGDLGYGYTF
CDR3 DNA: TGTGCCAGCAGCTTCGGGACAGGGGACCTAGGCTATGGCTACACCTTC

D gene: TRBD1
V gene: TRBV18
J gene: TRBJ2-1
CDR3 length: 16
clone size: NA
CDR3 protein: CASSPSGTGGYNEQFF
CDR3 DNA: TGTGCCAGCTCGCCTTCCGGGACAGGGGGCTACAATGAGCAGTTCTTC

D gene: NA
V gene: TRBV10-3
J gene: TRBJ2-7
CDR3 length: 15
clone size: NA
CDR3 protein: CAISETGTPTYEQYF
CDR3 DNA: TGTGCCATCAGTGAAACCGGGACACCCACCTACGAGCAGTACTTC

D gene: NA
V gene: TRBV3-1/TRBV3-2
J gene: TRBJ1-1
CDR3 length: 18
clone size: few
CDR3 protein: CASSQGLGVDRMNTEAFF
CDR3 DNA: TGTGCCAGCAGCCAAGGGCTAGGGGTCGATAGGATGAACACTGAAGCTTTCTTT

D gene: NA
V gene: TRBV7-2
J gene: TRBJ2-2
CDR3 length: 14
clone size: NA
CDR3 protein: CASSQRLLTGELFF
CDR3 DNA: TGTGCCAGCAGCCAACGACTTCTCACCGGGGAGCTGTTTTTT

D gene: NA
V gene: TRBV6-6
J gene: TRBJ2-1
CDR3 length: 12
clone size: NA
CDR3 protein: CASSPRYNEQFF
CDR3 DNA: TGTGCCAGCAGTCCTAGGTACAATGAGCAGTTCTTC

D gene: TRBD2
V gene: TRBV7-9
J gene: TRBJ2-3
CDR3 length: 15
clone size: NA
CDR3 protein: CASSQRTGGLDTQYF
CDR3 DNA: TGTGCCAGCAGCCAGAGGACGGGGGGGCTCGATACGCAGTATTTT

D gene: NA
V gene: TRBV5-1
J gene: TRBJ2-7
CDR3 length: 16
clone size: once
CDR3 protein: CASTSAAGLSSYEQYF
CDR3 DNA: TGCGCCAGCACTTCCGCGGCAGGGCTGAGCTCCTACGAGCAGTACTTC

D gene: TRBD1
V gene: TRBV7-2
J gene: TRBJ1-1
CDR3 length: 14
clone size: NA
CDR3 protein: CASSIQGEKTEAFF
CDR3 DNA: TGTGCCAGCAGTATACAGGGGGAGAAAACTGAAGCTTTCTTT

D gene: TRBD2
V gene: TRBV10-3
J gene: TRBJ2-1
CDR3 length: 16
clone size: NA
CDR3 protein: CAISALAGENYNEQFF
CDR3 DNA: TGTGCCATCAGTGCCCTAGCGGGGGAGAATTACAATGAGCAGTTCTTC

D gene: NA
V gene: TRBV3-1/TRBV3-2
J gene: TRBJ1-1
CDR3 length: 15
clone size: NA
CDR3 protein: CASSQGPSLNTEAFF
CDR3 DNA: TGTGCCAGCAGCCAGGGGCCTTCTTTGAACACTGAAGCTTTCTTT

D gene: TRBD1
V gene: TRBV7-9
J gene: TRBJ2-5
CDR3 length: 15
clone size: NA
CDR3 protein: CASSPRGTAQETQYF
CDR3 DNA: TGTGCCAGCAGCCCTAGAGGGACAGCCCAAGAGACCCAGTACTTC

D gene: TRBD1
V gene: TRBV7-8
J gene: TRBJ1-1
CDR3 length: 16
clone size: NA
CDR3 protein: CASSLGGTGALTEAFF
CDR3 DNA: TGTGCCAGCAGCTTAGGAGGGACAGGGGCACTCACTGAAGCTTTCTTT

D gene: TRBD2
V gene: TRBV27
J gene: TRBJ2-3
CDR3 length: 15
clone size: NA
CDR3 protein: CASSLLTSGTDTQYF
CDR3 DNA: TGTGCCAGCAGTTTACTCACTAGCGGCACAGATACGCAGTATTTT

D gene: TRBD2
V gene: TRBV4-2
J gene: TRBJ2-1
CDR3 length: 17
clone size: NA
CDR3 protein: CASSPMTSGSSYNEQFF
CDR3 DNA: TGTGCCAGCAGCCCAATGACTAGCGGGAGTTCCTACAATGAGCAGTTCTTC

D gene: NA
V gene: TRBV3-1/TRBV3-2
J gene: TRBJ2-3
CDR3 length: 15
clone size: NA
CDR3 protein: CASSQETGTPDTQYF
CDR3 DNA: TGTGCCAGCAGCCAAGAGACCGGGACTCCAGATACGCAGTATTTT

D gene: NA
V gene: TRBV19
J gene: TRBJ1-3
CDR3 length: 14
clone size: NA
CDR3 protein: CASASGGSGNTIYF
CDR3 DNA: TGTGCCAGTGCCTCGGGGGGGAGTGGAAACACCATATATTTT

D gene: NA
V gene: TRBV3-1/TRBV3-2
J gene: TRBJ1-1
CDR3 length: 14
clone size: once
CDR3 protein: CASSQAGGFTEAFF
CDR3 DNA: TGTGCCAGCAGCCAAGCGGGGGGTTTCACTGAAGCTTTCTTT

D gene: NA
V gene: TRBV19
J gene: TRBJ2-2
CDR3 length: 14
clone size: NA
CDR3 protein: CASSISSESGELFF
CDR3 DNA: TGTGCCAGTAGTATTTCTAGCGAGAGCGGGGAGCTGTTTTTT

D gene: NA
V gene: TRBV19
J gene: TRBJ2-4
CDR3 length: 15
clone size: NA
CDR3 protein: CASARTVLAKNIQYF
CDR3 DNA: TGTGCCAGTGCCCGGACAGTTCTAGCCAAAAACATTCAGTACTTC

D gene: TRBD1
V gene: TRBV9
J gene: TRBJ1-3
CDR3 length: 17
clone size: NA
CDR3 protein: CASSVSRDRGSGNTIYF
CDR3 DNA: TGTGCCAGCAGCGTATCCCGTGACAGGGGATCTGGAAACACCATATATTTT

D gene: TRBD1
V gene: TRBV11-3
J gene: TRBJ2-3
CDR3 length: 14
clone size: NA
CDR3 protein: CASSARQGTDTQYF
CDR3 DNA: TGTGCCAGCAGCGCAAGACAGGGTACAGATACGCAGTATTTT

D gene: TRBD1
V gene: TRBV19
J gene: TRBJ1-3
CDR3 length: 16
clone size: NA
CDR3 protein: CASSAQTGSGGNTIYF
CDR3 DNA: TGTGCCAGTAGTGCTCAGACAGGGAGTGGCGGAAACACCATATATTTT

D gene: TRBD2
V gene: TRBV24-1
J gene: TRBJ2-3
CDR3 length: 15
clone size: NA
CDR3 protein: CATSDPRTSADTQYF
CDR3 DNA: TGTGCCACCAGTGATCCGCGGACTAGTGCAGATACGCAGTATTTT

D gene: NA
V gene: TRBV7-9
J gene: TRBJ1-1
CDR3 length: 14
clone size: few
CDR3 protein: CASSPQTVNTEAFF
CDR3 DNA: TGTGCCAGCAGCCCCCAGACAGTGAACACTGAAGCTTTCTTT

D gene: NA
V gene: TRBV18
J gene: TRBJ1-1
CDR3 length: 13
clone size: NA
CDR3 protein: CASSPTQNTEAFF
CDR3 DNA: TGTGCCAGCTCACCAACACAGAACACTGAAGCTTTCTTT

D gene: NA
V gene: TRBV29-1
J gene: TRBJ1-3
CDR3 length: 17
clone size: NA
CDR3 protein: CSVEDFGGFGSGNTIYF
CDR3 DNA: TGCAGCGTTGAAGATTTCGGAGGCTTTGGGTCTGGAAACACCATATATTTT

D gene: NA
V gene: TRBV18
J gene: TRBJ2-7
CDR3 length: 13
clone size: NA
CDR3 protein: CASSSGRAGEQYF
CDR3 DNA: TGTGCCAGCTCATCAGGACGGGCGGGGGAGCAGTACTTC

D gene: TRBD2
V gene: TRBV7-9
J gene: TRBJ2-1
CDR3 length: 15
clone size: NA
CDR3 protein: CASTEGAGGAGKQFF
CDR3 DNA: TGTGCCAGCACCGAAGGGGCGGGGGGAGCCGGTAAGCAGTTCTTC

D gene: TRBD1
V gene: TRBV18
J gene: TRBJ2-7
CDR3 length: 14
clone size: few
CDR3 protein: CASSASRDRYEQYF
CDR3 DNA: TGTGCCAGCTCCGCAAGCCGGGACAGATACGAGCAGTACTTC

D gene: TRBD2
V gene: TRBV28
J gene: TRBJ2-7
CDR3 length: 14
clone size: NA
CDR3 protein: CASSFMSGSHEQYF
CDR3 DNA: TGTGCCAGCAGTTTCATGAGCGGGAGCCACGAGCAGTACTTC

D gene: NA
V gene: TRBV27
J gene: TRBJ2-7
CDR3 length: 14
clone size: NA
CDR3 protein: CASSSQVGLYEQYF
CDR3 DNA: TGTGCCAGCAGCTCTCAGGTGGGGCTCTACGAGCAGTACTTC

D gene: TRBD1
V gene: TRBV7-2
J gene: TRBJ1-3
CDR3 length: 15
clone size: few
CDR3 protein: CASSLEGARGNTIYF
CDR3 DNA: TGTGCCAGCAGCTTAGAGGGGGCCAGGGGAAACACCATATATTTT

D gene: NA
V gene: TRBV20-1
J gene: TRBJ2-5
CDR3 length: 11
clone size: NA
CDR3 protein: CSGRGQETQYF
CDR3 DNA: TGCAGTGGTCGGGGGCAAGAGACCCAGTACTTC

D gene: TRBD1
V gene: TRBV5-1
J gene: TRBJ2-7
CDR3 length: 15
clone size: NA
CDR3 protein: CASSLAGTGNYEQYF
CDR3 DNA: TGCGCCAGCAGCTTGGCCGGGACAGGGAACTACGAGCAGTACTTC

D gene: NA
V gene: TRBV7-3
J gene: TRBJ2-3
CDR3 length: 16
clone size: NA
CDR3 protein: CASSTQGTSTTDTQYF
CDR3 DNA: TGTGCCAGCAGCACGCAGGGTACCTCCACCACAGATACGCAGTATTTT